The source of this T cell receptor (beta chain) is a study of post-analysis software for immune sequencing data. Whole-study context: Relapsing-remitting, secondary progressive and progressive-relapsing multiple sclerosis were all included among the disease courses.

V was clipped by 2 bases and J by 5 bases, with 13 bases between them. The CDR3 is made up of 14 amino acids. The germline V gene encodes CDR1 MDHEN and CDR2 SYDVKM. Carried by the TCR beta cDNA libraries were unique molecular identifiers. TCRdb independently ran MiXCR on the PCR reads; one entry per CDR3 protein. The top ten clones hold about 10% of a sample with roughly 650,000 distinct CDR3 sequences, approximately 59% of them seen once. General observations from the study: A handful of TRBV segments were significantly more frequent in patients than in controls. TRBV5-6, TRBV5-1 and TRBV20-1 were among these segments. Significantly lower normalized Chao1 diversity was seen in multiple sclerosis patients than in controls.

This clonotype has only a few counts. Its target is unknown. This sequence joins TRBV28 and TRBJ2-7; D is unclear. The TCR originated in a girl under 10 years old with multiple sclerosis. Sequences were obtained from blood. CDR3 coding DNA: TGTGCCAGCAGTTTACGTGTACGGGCCCACGAGCAGTACTTC. This codes for CASSLRVRAHEQYF. Looking up the rest from reference TRBV28 and TRBJ2-7 gives the full variable domain: DVKVTQSSRYLVKRTGEKVFLECVQDMDHENMFWYRQDPGLGLRLIYFSYDVKMKEKGDIPEGYSVSREKKERFSLILESASTNQTSMYLCASSLRVRAHEQYFGPGTRLTVT.